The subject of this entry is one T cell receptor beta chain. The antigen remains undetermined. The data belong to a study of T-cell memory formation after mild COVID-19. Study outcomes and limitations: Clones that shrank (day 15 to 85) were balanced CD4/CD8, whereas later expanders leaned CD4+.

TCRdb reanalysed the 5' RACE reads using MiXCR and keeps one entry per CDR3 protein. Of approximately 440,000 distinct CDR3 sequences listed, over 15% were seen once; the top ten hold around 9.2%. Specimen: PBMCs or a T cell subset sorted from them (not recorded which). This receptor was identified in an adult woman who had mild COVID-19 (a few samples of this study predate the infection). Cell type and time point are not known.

The CDR3: CASRWDSPNYGYTF. CDR3 nucleotide sequence: TGTGCCAGCAGATGGGACAGCCCCAACTATGGCTACACCTTC. The V call is TRBV5-5, the J call TRBJ1-2, with TRBD1 identical over 7 bases. This CDR3 has 14 residues. Germline V CDR1 and CDR2: SGHKS, YYEKEE (reference sequence). V lost 5 bases, J lost 2 bases, and 6 bases stayed unmatched.